This is a list of T cell receptor beta chains from one sample in a study of identical twins. TCRdb redid the calling of the 5' RACE reads with MiXCR, one entry per CDR3 protein. This sample has roughly 1.6 million distinct CDR3 sequences, with around a third found just once. Sequencing was performed on cord blood. These receptors were taken from a newborn girl in good health. CDR3s leave out the opening cysteine and the closing phenylalanine or tryptophan. The D gene is left open where the match is weak.

D gene	J gene	V gene	CDR3 protein
TRBD2	TRBJ2-1	TRBV9	ASSVRIGTSGYNEQF
.	TRBJ2-7	TRBV5-1	ASSSSGQEQY
.	TRBJ1-2	TRBV3-1	ASSHIRVLTERPNYGYT
.	TRBJ2-1	TRBV15	ATSRDVRYNEQF
.	TRBJ1-2	TRBV2	ASSEVSGDYGCT
.	TRBJ2-1	TRBV11-2	ASSLGRERYGQF
.	TRBJ2-7	TRBV2	ASNSDEQY
.	TRBJ2-5	TRBV7-2	ASSLAGLIQETQY
TRBD2	TRBJ2-3	TRBV2	ASASGGAEDTQY
.	TRBJ2-3	TRBV29-1	SGRTAPDTQY
TRBD1	TRBJ2-5	TRBV25-1	ASSEAPGTVQETQY
TRBD2	TRBJ2-3	TRBV2	ASGYSGGEPTDTQY
TRBD1	TRBJ2-1	TRBV5-1	ASSTVSRGQDEQF
.	TRBJ2-3	TRBV27	ASKSVTFRTLSTDTQY
TRBD2	TRBJ2-1	TRBV5-1	ASSLGLADSFYNEQF
.	TRBJ1-2	TRBV28	AVTFSGNYGYT
.	TRBJ1-2	TRBV7-2	ASSPWTDSGYT
TRBD2	TRBJ2-7	TRBV6-6	ASMASGRSSYEQY
TRBD1	TRBJ2-3	TRBV29-1	SVPGTGGRTDTQY
.	TRBJ1-5	TRBV28	ASSLYGSNQPQH
.	TRBJ2-1	TRBV5-1	ASTPKGGGLNNEQF
TRBD2	TRBJ2-3	TRBV11-2	ASSLRPSGVWDTQY
TRBD1	TRBJ2-7	TRBV5-1	ASSLVLGTGSGWGYEQY
TRBD2	TRBJ2-7	TRBV7-9	ASSPTSGRAHSYEQY